Reported below is one T cell receptor beta chain. The data stem from a study of T-cell reconstitution after alpha-beta-depleted transplantation in children. The length of the CDR3 is 16 residues. Trimming cost V 0 bases and J 3 bases; bases outside gene matches: 6. Germline CDR1 reads SGHVS; CDR2 reads FNYEAQ. Unique molecular identifiers featured in how the TCRbeta library was prepared. Each CDR3 protein gets one entry after TCRdb re-called the PCR reads with MiXCR. The profile shows over 550,000 distinct CDR3 sequences, 10% to 13% of them singletons. Here the sequenced sample was PBMCs from the stem cell graft donor, taken from the stem cell graft. The chain has TRBV7-6 and TRBJ2-3, with 7 bases matching TRBD2. The receptor comes from a human donor who donated a stem cell graft to a child with acute myeloid leukemia. The CDR3 sequence: CASSLATSVWTDTQYF. CDR3 DNA: TGTGCCAGCAGCTTAGCCACTAGCGTATGGACAGATACGCAGTATTTT.